Ten or more counts support the clone carrying this T cell receptor beta chain. Its target is unknown. The donors, aged about 6 to 100, were healthy Caucasians from Russia. This record belongs to a study of blood T cells in healthy people across ages. About the study: For every two T cells, template switching captured about one barcoded beta molecule.

Study-level results: Age advanced and TCR beta diversity per million T cells fell, roughly linearly. Aged donors had fewer naive CD4+ cells and lower diversity than long-lived donors.

PCR was performed a second time for about 6 to 12 cycles using a sample-barcoded 5' primer and a J-beta primer mix. MiXCR, run by TCRdb on the 5' RACE reads, gives a single entry per CDR3 protein. The sample gives about 580,000 distinct CDR3 sequences, around 50% of which show up once; under 30% is in the top ten. The V and J ends lost 1 base and 0 bases respectively, with 13 bases between them. CDR3 length: 16 residues. Germline-derived CDR1 and CDR2 are SGHTA and FQGNSA. The chain combines TRBV7-2 with TRBJ2-7; D unclear. The sequenced material came from blood. This sequence was found in an elderly man in good health. CDR3 sequence (DNA): TGTGCCAGCAGCTTAGGGGGTACGGGTCACTCCTACGAGCAGTACTTC. Its protein product is CASSLGGTGHSYEQYF.